Sequencing of this TCR beta chain was carried out in a study of blood T cell repertoires in COVID-19. Study-level background: Sample material is recorded as cDNA or gDNA derived from T cells, B-cell-depleted T cells, or PBMCs.

Sequencing was performed with immunoSEQ multiplex PCR; in TCRdb, only in-frame clones are kept and a portion is missing. The top ten clones hold less than 9.5% of a sample with 150,000 to 200,000 clones, around 80% of them seen once. Germline V gene sequence: CDR1 GTSNPN, CDR2 SVGIG (reference sequence). V gave up 1 base and J gave up 4 bases, with 14 bases separating them. The CDR3 has 15 residues. Sequenced sample: peripheral blood. The sequence came from a woman aged 55 to 70 with COVID-19, enrolled during active disease. J is TRBJ1-5 and V is TRBV30; tentatively, D is TRBD1 (5 bases). CDR3 DNA sequence: TGTGCCTGGAGTGAATTCAGTAGGGGTAATCAGCCCCAGCATTTT. This translates into CAWSEFSRGNQPQHF.